The 3 T cell receptor beta chains listed next were all sequenced from one sample in a study of control samples from healthy donors and cancer patients. TCRdb's table, derived via immunoSEQ multiplex PCR, lists solely in-frame clones and lacks some. In the table there are about 46,000 clones, roughly 90% of which are singletons. Material for sequencing was PBMCs. These receptors came from a man aged 50 to 60 with head and neck cancer.

This clone turned up a few times. The chain combines TRBV4-1 with TRBJ2-5; D tentatively fits TRBD1 or TRBD2 (5 bases each). Germline CDR1 reads MGHRA; CDR2 reads YSYEKL. Trimming left V 11 bases short and J 4 bases short, with 17 bases between. CDR3 length: 13 residues. The CDR3 sequence is CASADGALETQYF. The CDR3 DNA reads as TGCGCCTCAGCGGACGGGGCGCTAGAGACCCAGTACTTC.

This rearrangement joins TRBV4-3 to TRBJ1-2; D gene uncertain. The germline V gene encodes CDR1 LGHNA and CDR2 YSLEER. Trimming stripped 0 bases from V and 4 bases from J, with 9 bases between. The CDR3 extends over 14 amino acids. CDR3 sequence (DNA): TGCGCCAGCAGCCAAGACGTTGGGGTCTATGGCTACACCTTC. It is translated as CASSQDVGVYGYTF.

The J gene is TRBJ2-1, the V gene TRBV4-1; TRBD2 might be the D (5 bases). The CDR3 runs 15 residues. The germline V and J ends were trimmed by 4 bases and 0 bases, with 10 bases remaining between them. CDR1 and CDR2 from the germline V gene are MGHRA and YSYEKL. The CDR3 DNA reads as TGCGCCAGCAGCCTAAAGGAGGACTCCTACAATGAGCAGTTCTTC. The encoded protein is CASSLKEDSYNEQFF.